Shown below are 20 T cell receptor beta chains from a single sample sequenced in a study of molecular identifiers for immune sequencing clone quantification. One entry per CDR3 protein, called by TCRdb with MiXCR from the PCR reads. Here the sample spans over 70,000 distinct CDR3 sequences, about 23% being singletons. The sequencing input was naive CD8+ T cells from blood, with Jurkat cell RNA spiked in. Regarding subset: FACS-sorted CD8+CD4-CCR7+CD45RA+ naive T cells. These receptors all come from a human donor in good health. Some libraries in this study had Jurkat cell RNA spiked in.

J is TRBJ2-1 and V is TRBV4-2; the D gene is possibly TRBD1 (6 bases). CDR3 length equals 16 residues. The germline V gene encodes CDR1 LGHNA and CDR2 YNFKEQ. V lost 0 bases, J lost 12 bases, and 21 bases lay in between. CDR3 region: CASSQDPMGHPSAQFF. CDR3 in DNA: TGTGCCAGCAGCCAAGATCCCATGGGACACCCAAGCGCGCAGTTCTTC.

This clonotype was recorded a few times. One end of the junction does not line up with germline, which may come from a read error. The chain couples TRBV12-3 or TRBV12-4 to TRBJ1-3, with 7 bases aligning to TRBD1. CDR3 length: 14 residues. CDR3 sequence reads: CASSWTGSGNTIYF. The DNA of the CDR3 is TGTGCTAGCAGTTGGACAGGCTCTGGAAACACCATATATTTT.

This clonotype is labeled medium-sized. The chain is built from TRBV4-2 and TRBJ2-7; TRBD1 is a possible D gene (6 bases). Between the trimmed V and J ends, which lost 4 bases and 3 bases, there was a span of 13 bases. Germline loops: CDR1 LGHNA, CDR2 YNFKEQ. The length of the CDR3 is 14 residues. The CDR3 DNA is TGTGCCAGCAGCCCGACCGGGACACTCTACGAGCAGTACTTC. Its protein is CASSPTGTLYEQYF.

Ten or more counts support this clonotype. The chain uses TRBV15 and TRBJ2-7; unclear D gene. Germline V gene sequence: CDR1 LNHNV, CDR2 YYDKDF (reference sequence). V shed 5 bases and J shed 1 base, with 12 bases lying between them. The CDR3 runs 14 residues. The CDR3 is CATSHIGQSYEQYF. DNA of the CDR3: TGTGCCACCAGCCATATTGGGCAGTCCTACGAGCAGTACTTC.

This clonotype has at least ten counts. One end of the junction does not line up with germline, which may come from a read error. The rearrangement links TRBV5-1 to TRBJ2-6, with 10 positions matching TRBD1. CDR3 length: 16 amino acids. The V gene's germline CDR1 is SGHRS and CDR2 YFSETQ. CDR3 residues: CASSLGQGSGANVLTF. CDR3 bases: TGCGCCAGCAGTTTGGGACAGGGGTCTGGGGCCAACGTCCTGACTTTC.

This clonotype has at least ten counts. The V gene is TRBV12-3 or TRBV12-4, the J gene TRBJ2-3, with D tentatively TRBD2 (6 bases). There are 15 residues in the CDR3. V dropped 5 bases and J dropped 4 bases, with 16 bases sitting between them. CDR3: CASSVYGGRADTQYF. The CDR3 DNA is TGTGCCAGCAGTGTGTACGGGGGTCGCGCAGATACGCAGTATTTT.

Concerning this clonotype itself: This may be a read error, as it is one base from a much larger clone. This chain links TRBV5-4 with TRBJ2-3; no clear D. Germline V gene sequence: CDR1 SGHNT, CDR2 YYREEE (reference sequence). This CDR3 is 14 amino acids long. The CDR3, as DNA: TGTGCCAGCAGCTCCCGGGTAGTAACAGATACGCGGTATTTT. It codes for CASSSRVVTDTRYF. Together with reference TRBV5-4 and TRBJ2-3, the CDR3 gives the full variable domain: ETGVTQSPTHLIKTRGQQVTLRCSSQSGHNTVSWYQQALGQGPQFIFQYYREEENGRGNFPPRFSGLQFPNYSSELNVNALELDDSALYLCASSSRVVTDTRYFGPGTRLTVL.

This clonotype was observed many times. The rearrangement links TRBV7-9 to TRBJ2-2; 10 bases agree with TRBD2. The CDR3 is 17 amino acids. The germline gives CDR1 SEHNR, CDR2 FQNEAQ (reference sequence). Germline trimming cut 2 bases from V and 5 bases from J; bases unmatched to any gene: 8. The CDR3 spells CASSLPGLAEVTGELFF. The CDR3 DNA is TGTGCCAGCAGCTTACCCGGACTAGCGGAGGTTACCGGGGAGCTGTTTTTT.

This clonotype has ten or more counts. The J gene is TRBJ2-3, the V gene TRBV20-1, with 11 nucleotides matching TRBD2. V shed 2 bases and J 0 bases; nucleotides not matched to a gene: 7. Germline assignment: CDR1 DFQATT and CDR2 SNEGSKA (reference sequence). The CDR3 loop spans 17 amino acids. The CDR3 spells CSARNLAGGLSTDTQYF. The CDR3 DNA is TGCAGTGCTAGAAACCTAGCGGGGGGACTAAGCACAGATACGCAGTATTTT.

The gene calls are TRBV4-3 and TRBJ2-7; no definite D call. The CDR3 sequence is 17 residues long. Trimming cost V 0 bases and J 1 base, with 16 bases left between them. The V gene's germline CDR1 is LGHNA and CDR2 YSLEER. The chain's CDR3 is CASSQDWYQDGSYEQYF. The DNA for the CDR3 is TGCGCCAGCAGCCAAGATTGGTACCAGGATGGGTCCTACGAGCAGTACTTC.

This clonotype was seen at least ten times. J is TRBJ2-7 and V is TRBV27; D remains unclear. Germline-derived CDR1 and CDR2 are MNHEY and SMNVEV (reference sequence). V lost 3 bases to trimming and J lost 3 bases, with 9 bases between them. This CDR3 has 13 amino acids. The chain's CDR3 is CASSFRSRYEQYF. The CDR3 region has the DNA TGTGCCAGCAGTTTTCGGTCCCGCTACGAGCAGTACTTC.

Turning to this clonotype: The junction does not match germline at one end; this may be a read error. This chain joins TRBV27 and TRBJ2-7; a weak D match, TRBD1 (6 bases). Germline CDR1 is MNHEY and CDR2 is SMNVEV (reference sequence). The CDR3 sequence is 15 residues long. The chain's CDR3 is CVSSPASGQTYEQYF. DNA of the CDR3: TGTGTCAGCAGTCCCGCCTCCGGACAGACCTACGAGCAGTACTTC.

This clonotype appeared many times. The genes are TRBV28 and TRBJ1-2, with 8 nucleotides matching TRBD1. Germline V CDR1 and CDR2: MDHEN, SYDVKM. The CDR3 runs to 15 residues. The trim removed 2 bases at V and 3 bases at J, leaving 5 bases unmatched. The CDR3 nucleotides read TGTGCCAGCAGTTTACTGGACAGGGCACACTATGGCTACACCTTC. Translating it yields CASSLLDRAHYGYTF.

This chain joins TRBV6-2 or TRBV6-3 and TRBJ2-4; 13 bases are a match to TRBD2. Germline CDR1 is MNHEY and CDR2 is SVGEGT. The CDR3 has 19 amino acids. V shed 2 bases, J shed 6 bases, and the junction held 13 bases outside the gene matches. The chain's CDR3 is CASSYLGLAGAYKPNIQYF. CDR3 sequence (DNA): TGTGCCAGCAGTTACCTCGGACTAGCGGGGGCCTACAAACCAAACATTCAGTACTTC.

In its sample, this clonotype was seen many times. The chain recombines TRBV5-1 with TRBJ2-3; D gene unclear. In germline, CDR1 is SGHRS, CDR2 YFSETQ. CDR3 length: 13 amino acids. V was cut by 10 bases and J by 0 bases, with 12 bases left in between. In nucleotides, the CDR3 is TGCGCCGCATCACGAACTAGCACAGATACGCAGTATTTT. Residues: CAASRTSTDTQYF. Together with reference TRBV5-1 and TRBJ2-3, the CDR3 gives the full variable domain: KAGVTQTPRYLIKTRGQQVTLSCSPISGHRSVSWYQQTPGQGLQFLFEYFSETQRNKGNFPGRFSGRQFSNSRSEMNVSTLELGDSALYLCAASRTSTDTQYFGPGTRLTVL.

The CDR3 DNA is TGTGCCAGTAGTATATCGGCCCCCCCTTTAGGGAATGAGCAGTTCTTC. Translation gives CASSISAPPLGNEQFF. This chain joins TRBV19 and TRBJ2-1; D remains ambiguous. The CDR3 has 16 residues. Trimming pared 2 bases from V and 7 bases from J, leaving 18 bases between. Germline V gene lookup returns CDR1 LNHDA and CDR2 SQIVND (reference sequence).

The CDR3 is CASSPGGANEQFF. The CDR3 DNA is TGTGCCAGCAGCCCTGGGGGGGCCAATGAGCAGTTCTTC. J is TRBJ2-1 and V is TRBV7-6, with D possibly being TRBD2 (7 bases). The V gene's germline CDR1 is SGHVS and CDR2 FNYEAQ. This CDR3 comprises 13 residues. Trimming removed 5 bases at V and 6 bases at J, with 11 bases between. Together with reference TRBV7-6 and TRBJ2-1, the CDR3 gives the full variable domain: GAGVSQSPRYKVTKRGQDVALRCDPISGHVSLYWYRQALGQGPEFLTYFNYEAQQDKSGLPNDRFSAERPEGSISTLTIQRTEQRDSAMYRCASSPGGANEQFFGPGTRLTVL.

This clonotype occurred once. J is TRBJ2-3 and V is TRBV9; TRBD2 matches at 16 bases. This CDR3 comprises 17 residues. Germline V gene lookup returns CDR1 SGDLS and CDR2 YYNGEE. V was clipped by 3 bases and J by 6 bases; unmatched bases: 7. The CDR3 reads CASSAGTSGRVGDTQYF. CDR3 DNA: TGTGCCAGCAGCGCCGGGACTAGCGGGAGGGTGGGGGATACGCAGTATTTT.

V usage is TRBV29-1 and J usage is TRBJ1-2; weak D call: TRBD1 (5 bases). In germline, CDR1 is SQVTM, CDR2 ANQGSEA. The V gene lost 6 bases and the J gene lost 4 bases, with 15 bases spanning the gap. The CDR3 runs to 13 residues. In DNA, the CDR3 is TGCAGCGTCTTCATTGGGGGTCTCTATGGCTACACCTTC. Residues: CSVFIGGLYGYTF.

The rearrangement uses TRBV19 and TRBJ2-7; the match to TRBD1 covers 10 bases. The CDR3 is made up of 14 amino acids. Per germline, CDR1 LNHDA and CDR2 SQIVND (reference sequence). The V and J ends lost 5 bases and 3 bases, in that order; junction bases with no gene match: 4. This CDR3 is CASSPGTGDYEQYF. The CDR3 nucleotides read TGTGCCAGTAGTCCCGGGACAGGGGACTACGAGCAGTACTTC.